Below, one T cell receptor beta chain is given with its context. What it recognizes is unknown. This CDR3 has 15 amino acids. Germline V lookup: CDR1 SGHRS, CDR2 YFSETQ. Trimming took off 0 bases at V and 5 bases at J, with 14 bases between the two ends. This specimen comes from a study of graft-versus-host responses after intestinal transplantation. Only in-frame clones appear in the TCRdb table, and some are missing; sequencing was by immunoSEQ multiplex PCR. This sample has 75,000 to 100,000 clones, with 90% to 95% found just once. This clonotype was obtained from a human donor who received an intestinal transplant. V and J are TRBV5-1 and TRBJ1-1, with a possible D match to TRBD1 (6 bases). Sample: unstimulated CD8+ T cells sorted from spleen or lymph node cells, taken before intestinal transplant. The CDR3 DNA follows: TGCGCCAGCAGCTTGGGGGTCAGGGGAGGGACTGAAGCTTTCTTT. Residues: CASSLGVRGGTEAFF. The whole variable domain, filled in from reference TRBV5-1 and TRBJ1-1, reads KAGVTQTPRYLIKTRGQQVTLSCSPISGHRSVSWYQQTPGQGLQFLFEYFSETQRNKGNFPGRFSGRQFSNSRSEMNVSTLELGDSALYLCASSLGVRGGTEAFFGQGTRLTVV.